These T cell receptor beta chains were read from a single sample in a study of OX40 agonist ivuxolimab in advanced cancers. Repertoires were generated with immunoSEQ multiplex PCR, while TCRdb's copy carries only in-frame clones and drops some. The sample has 35,000 to 55,000 clones; 70% to 90% are singletons. Source: CD4+ or CD8+ T cells sorted from blood, taken in a trial of the OX40 agonist ivuxolimab. These receptors originate from an adult with an advanced solid tumor such as melanoma, head and neck, liver or kidney cancer. Each CDR3 is given with its conserved first and last residue. Fields, in order: J gene, D gene, clone size, V gene, CDR3 protein, CDR3 DNA. D genes are given only for firm matches. A clone size is listed for some rows: how often the clone was seen (once, few, many), or a class if it is expanded.

TRBJ2-1,-,-,TRBV7-6,CASSLALSYSSYNEQFF,TGTGCCAGCAGCTTAGCGCTGTCGTATAGCTCCTACAATGAGCAGTTCTTC
TRBJ2-7,-,-,TRBV7-6,CASSLGAPPTYEQYF,TGTGCCAGCAGCCTAGGGGCGCCCCCCACCTACGAGCAGTACTTC
TRBJ2-1,-,-,TRBV4-2,CASSRSDTNEQFF,TGTGCCAGCAGCCGATCGGACACGAATGAGCAGTTCTTC
TRBJ1-3,TRBD1,-,TRBV6-5,CASSATGGSGNTIYF,TGTGCCAGCAGTGCCACAGGGGGCTCTGGAAACACCATATATTTT
TRBJ1-6,-,-,TRBV28,CASGIELDSPLHF,TGTGCCAGCGGAATCGAGTTGGATTCACCCCTCCACTTT
TRBJ2-5,TRBD2,-,TRBV7-2,CASSLGLADYQETQYF,TGTGCCAGCAGCTTAGGACTAGCGGATTACCAAGAGACCCAGTACTTC
TRBJ1-3,-,-,TRBV29-1,CSAMSGVIGNTIYF,TGCAGCGCAATGTCTGGGGTAATCGGAAACACCATATATTTT
TRBJ2-1,TRBD1,-,TRBV5-3,CARSLRDRASNEQFF,TGTGCCAGAAGCTTGAGGGACAGGGCCTCCAATGAGCAGTTCTTC
TRBJ2-3,TRBD2,-,TRBV15,CATGPAGATDTQYF,TGTGCCACCGGGCCAGCGGGAGCTACAGATACGCAGTATTTT
TRBJ1-4,-,once,TRBV30,CAWSVHAGGEEKLFF,TGTGCCTGGAGTGTACATGCGGGGGGAGAGGAAAAACTGTTTTTT
TRBJ2-3,TRBD2,-,TRBV4-2,CASSQGGTSGRAADTQYF,TGTGCCAGCAGCCAAGGAGGGACTAGCGGGAGAGCCGCTGATACGCAGTATTTT
TRBJ1-6,-,-,TRBV9,CASSVEGTGYNSPLHF,TGTGCCAGCAGCGTAGAGGGAACGGGGTATAATTCACCCCTCCACTTT
TRBJ2-1,-,-,TRBV7-8,CASSSGKGPYNEQFF,TGTGCCAGCAGCTCCGGTAAGGGACCTTACAATGAGCAGTTCTTC
TRBJ1-1,TRBD1,-,TRBV19,CASSILTGGVAFF,TGTGCCAGTAGTATCTTGACAGGGGGAGTAGCTTTCTTT
TRBJ2-5,TRBD1,-,TRBV15,CATSRYRGLGETQYF,TGTGCCACCAGCAGATACAGGGGGCTGGGAGAGACCCAGTACTTC
TRBJ1-1,-,-,TRBV29-1,CSVGTSEAFF,TGCAGCGTGGGTACTTCCGAAGCTTTCTTT
TRBJ2-4,-,-,TRBV7-2,CASSLRMSLAKNIQYF,TGTGCCAGCAGCTTACGGATGTCACTAGCCAAAAACATTCAGTACTTC
TRBJ2-1,TRBD2,-,TRBV19,CASSVKTKMVGLAGASSYNEQFF,TGTGCCAGTAGTGTAAAAACGAAAATGGTAGGACTAGCGGGAGCGAGTTCTTACAATGAGCAGTTCTTC
TRBJ1-2,-,-,TRBV30,CAWSVKGKDYGYTF,TGTGCCTGGAGTGTTAAGGGGAAGGACTATGGCTACACCTTC
TRBJ2-5,TRBD1,once,TRBV5-1,CASSTGDRQETQYF,TGCGCCAGCAGTACCGGGGACAGGCAAGAGACCCAGTACTTC
TRBJ2-5,-,-,TRBV19,CASSADRGETQYF,TGTGCCAGTAGTGCGGACCGCGGGGAGACCCAGTACTTC
TRBJ2-5,-,-,TRBV30,CAWSREYQETQYF,TGTGCCTGGAGTAGGGAGTACCAAGAGACCCAGTACTTC
TRBJ2-4,-,-,TRBV28,CASSLNANIQYF,TGTGCCAGCAGTTTAAACGCAAACATTCAGTACTTC